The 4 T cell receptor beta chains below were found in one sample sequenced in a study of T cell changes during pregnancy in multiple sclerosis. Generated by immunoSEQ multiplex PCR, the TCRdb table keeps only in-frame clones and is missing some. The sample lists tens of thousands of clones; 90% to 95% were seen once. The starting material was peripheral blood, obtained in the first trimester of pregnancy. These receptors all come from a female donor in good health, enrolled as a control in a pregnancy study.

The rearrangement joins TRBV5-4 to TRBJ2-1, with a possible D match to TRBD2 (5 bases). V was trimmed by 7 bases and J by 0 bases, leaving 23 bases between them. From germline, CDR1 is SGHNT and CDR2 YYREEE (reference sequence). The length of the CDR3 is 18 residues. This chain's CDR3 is CASLPDSRVPSSYNEQFF. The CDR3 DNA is TGTGCCAGCCTTCCGGACTCCCGGGTCCCCAGCTCCTACAATGAGCAGTTCTTC.

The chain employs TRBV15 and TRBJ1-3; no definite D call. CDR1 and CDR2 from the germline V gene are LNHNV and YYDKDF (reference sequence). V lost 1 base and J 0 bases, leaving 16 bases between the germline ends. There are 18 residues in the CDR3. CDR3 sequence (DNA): TGTGCCACCAGCAGAGCCGGGGATCGTTTCTCCTCTGGAAACACCATATATTTT. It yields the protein CATSRAGDRFSSGNTIYF.

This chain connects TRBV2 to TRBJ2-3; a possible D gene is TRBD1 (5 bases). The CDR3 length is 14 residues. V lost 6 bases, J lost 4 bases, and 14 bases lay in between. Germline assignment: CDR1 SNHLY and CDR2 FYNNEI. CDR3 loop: CASSIGVGADTQYF. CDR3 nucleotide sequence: TGTGCCAGCAGCATAGGGGTTGGGGCAGATACGCAGTATTTT.

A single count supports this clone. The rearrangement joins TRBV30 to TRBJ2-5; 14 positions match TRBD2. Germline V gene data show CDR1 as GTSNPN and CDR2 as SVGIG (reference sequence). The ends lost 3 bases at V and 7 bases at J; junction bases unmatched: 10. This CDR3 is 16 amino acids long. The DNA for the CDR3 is TGTGCCTGGAGAGGACTAGCGGGAGGTGGGTCGGTGACCCAGTACTTC. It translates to CAWRGLAGGGSVTQYF.